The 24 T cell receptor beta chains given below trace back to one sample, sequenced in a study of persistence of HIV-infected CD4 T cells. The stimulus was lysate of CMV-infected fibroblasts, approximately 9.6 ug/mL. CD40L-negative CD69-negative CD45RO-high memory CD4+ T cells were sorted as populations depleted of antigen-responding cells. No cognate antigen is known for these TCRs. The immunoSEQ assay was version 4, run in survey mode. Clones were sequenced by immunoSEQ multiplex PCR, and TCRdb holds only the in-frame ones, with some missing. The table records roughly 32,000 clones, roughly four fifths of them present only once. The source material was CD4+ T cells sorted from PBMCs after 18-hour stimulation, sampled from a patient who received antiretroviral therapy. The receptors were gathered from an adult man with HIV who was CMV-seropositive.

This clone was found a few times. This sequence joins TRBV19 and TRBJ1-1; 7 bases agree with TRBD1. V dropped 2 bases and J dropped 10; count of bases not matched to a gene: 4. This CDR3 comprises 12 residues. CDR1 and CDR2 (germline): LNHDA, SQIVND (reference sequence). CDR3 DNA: TGTGCCAGTAGTATACTGCAGGGGGGAGCTTTCTTT. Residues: CASSILQGGAFF.

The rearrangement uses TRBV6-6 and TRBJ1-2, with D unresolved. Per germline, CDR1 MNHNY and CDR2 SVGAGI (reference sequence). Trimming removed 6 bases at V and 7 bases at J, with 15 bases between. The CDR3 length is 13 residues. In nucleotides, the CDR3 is TGTGCCAGCAGCCCAGACACAAGCGGTGGCTACACCTTC. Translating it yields CASSPDTSGGYTF.

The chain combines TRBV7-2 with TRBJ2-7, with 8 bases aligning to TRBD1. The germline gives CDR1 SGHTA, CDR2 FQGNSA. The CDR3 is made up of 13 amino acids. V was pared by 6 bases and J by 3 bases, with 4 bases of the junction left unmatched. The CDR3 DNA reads TGTGCCAGCAGGAAAACAGGGGGCTACGAGCAGTACTTC. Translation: CASRKTGGYEQYF.

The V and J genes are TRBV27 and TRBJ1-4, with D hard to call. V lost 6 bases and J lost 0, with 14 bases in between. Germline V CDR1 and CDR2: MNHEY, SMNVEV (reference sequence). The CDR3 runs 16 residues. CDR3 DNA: TGTGCCAGCAGACCCAGGACGGAAGCAACTAATGAAAAACTGTTTTTT. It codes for CASRPRTEATNEKLFF.

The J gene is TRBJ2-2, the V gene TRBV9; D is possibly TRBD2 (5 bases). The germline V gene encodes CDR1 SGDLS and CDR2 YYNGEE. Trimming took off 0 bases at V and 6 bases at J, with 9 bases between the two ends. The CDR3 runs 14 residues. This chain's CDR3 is CASSVVLAPGELFF. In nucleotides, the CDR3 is TGTGCCAGCAGCGTAGTTCTAGCCCCCGGGGAGCTGTTTTTT.

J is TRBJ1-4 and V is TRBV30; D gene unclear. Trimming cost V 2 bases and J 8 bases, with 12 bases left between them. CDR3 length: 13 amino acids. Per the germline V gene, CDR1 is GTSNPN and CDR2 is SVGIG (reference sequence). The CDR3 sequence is CAWSRGGNEKLFF. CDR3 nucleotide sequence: TGTGCCTGGAGTAGAGGAGGTAACGAAAAACTGTTTTTT. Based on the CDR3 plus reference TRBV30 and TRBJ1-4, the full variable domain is SQTIHQWPATLVQPVGSPLSLECTVEGTSNPNLYWYRQAAGRGLQLLFYSVGIGQISSEVPQNLSASRPQDRQFILSSKKLLLSDSGFYLCAWSRGGNEKLFFGSGTQLSVL.

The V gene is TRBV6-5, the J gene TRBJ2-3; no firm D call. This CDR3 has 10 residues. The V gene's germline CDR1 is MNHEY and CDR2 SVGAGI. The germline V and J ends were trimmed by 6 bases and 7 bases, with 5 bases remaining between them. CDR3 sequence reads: CASRGYTQYF. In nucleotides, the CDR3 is TGTGCCAGCAGGGGATATACGCAGTATTTT.

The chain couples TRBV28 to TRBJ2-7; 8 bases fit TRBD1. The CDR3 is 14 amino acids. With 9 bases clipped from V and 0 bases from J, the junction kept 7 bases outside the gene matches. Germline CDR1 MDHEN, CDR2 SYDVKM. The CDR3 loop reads CASSLRGHSYEQYF. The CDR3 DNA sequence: TGTGCCAGTAGTCTCAGGGGGCACTCCTACGAGCAGTACTTC.

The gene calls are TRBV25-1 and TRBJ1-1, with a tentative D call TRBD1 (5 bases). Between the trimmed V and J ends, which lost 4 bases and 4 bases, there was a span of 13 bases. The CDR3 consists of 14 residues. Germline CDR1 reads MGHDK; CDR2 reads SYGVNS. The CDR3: CASSGLGPVTEAFF. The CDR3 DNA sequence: TGTGCCAGCAGTGGACTGGGACCGGTCACTGAAGCTTTCTTT.

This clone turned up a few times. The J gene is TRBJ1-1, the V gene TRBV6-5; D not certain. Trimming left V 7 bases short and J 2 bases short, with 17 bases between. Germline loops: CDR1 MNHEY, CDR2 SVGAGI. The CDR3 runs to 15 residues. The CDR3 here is CASTPRGMANTEAFF. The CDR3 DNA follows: TGTGCCAGCACCCCCCGGGGAATGGCAAACACTGAAGCTTTCTTT.

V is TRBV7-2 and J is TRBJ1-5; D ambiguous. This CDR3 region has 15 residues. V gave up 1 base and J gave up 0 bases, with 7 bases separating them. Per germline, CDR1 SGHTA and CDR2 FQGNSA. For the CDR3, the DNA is TGTGCCAGCAGCTTAGTGGGGAATAGCAATCAGCCCCAGCATTTT. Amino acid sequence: CASSLVGNSNQPQHF. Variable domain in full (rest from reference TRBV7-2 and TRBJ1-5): GAGVSQSPSNKVTEKGKDVELRCDPISGHTALYWYRQSLGQGLEFLIYFQGNSAPDKSGLPSDRFSAERTGGSVSTLTIQRTQQEDSAVYLCASSLVGNSNQPQHFGDGTRLSIL.

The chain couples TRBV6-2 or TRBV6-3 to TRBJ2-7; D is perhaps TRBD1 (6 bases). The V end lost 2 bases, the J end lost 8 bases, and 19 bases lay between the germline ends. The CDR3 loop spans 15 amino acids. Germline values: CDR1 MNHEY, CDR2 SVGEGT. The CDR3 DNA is TGTGCCAGCAGTTACCTTCTACAGGGTCCCGAGAAGCAGTACTTC. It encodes CASSYLLQGPEKQYF.

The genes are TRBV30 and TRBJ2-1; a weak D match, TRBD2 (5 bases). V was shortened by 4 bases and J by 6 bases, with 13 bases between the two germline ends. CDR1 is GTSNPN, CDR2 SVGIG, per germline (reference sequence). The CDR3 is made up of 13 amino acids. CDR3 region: CAWIGRFGNEQFF. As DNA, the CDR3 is TGTGCCTGGATAGGGAGATTTGGCAATGAGCAGTTCTTC. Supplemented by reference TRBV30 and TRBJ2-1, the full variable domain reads SQTIHQWPATLVQPVGSPLSLECTVEGTSNPNLYWYRQAAGRGLQLLFYSVGIGQISSEVPQNLSASRPQDRQFILSSKKLLLSDSGFYLCAWIGRFGNEQFFGPGTRLTVL.

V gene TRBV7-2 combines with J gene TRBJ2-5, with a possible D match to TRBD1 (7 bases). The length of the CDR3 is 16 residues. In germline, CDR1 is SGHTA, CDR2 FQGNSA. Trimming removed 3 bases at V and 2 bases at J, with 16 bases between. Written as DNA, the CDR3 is TGTGCCAGCAGCTTCGCCGGGGCAGGGGGGCAAGAGACCCAGTACTTC. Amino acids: CASSFAGAGGQETQYF.

The CDR3 region is CASSLHGTGDEKLFF. CDR3 DNA sequence: TGTGCCAGCAGCTTACACGGGACAGGAGATGAAAAACTGTTTTTT. The chain couples TRBV5-6 to TRBJ1-4; 8 bases map to TRBD1. CDR1 and CDR2 (germline): SGHDT, YYEEEE. V was clipped by 2 bases and J by 6 bases; unmatched bases: 6. The CDR3 totals 15 residues.

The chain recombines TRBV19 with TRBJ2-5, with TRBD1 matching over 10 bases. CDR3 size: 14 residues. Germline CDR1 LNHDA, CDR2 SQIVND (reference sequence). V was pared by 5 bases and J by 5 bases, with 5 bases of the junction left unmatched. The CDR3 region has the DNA TGTGCCAGTAGTGTGACAGGGGGCATGGAGACCCAGTACTTC. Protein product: CASSVTGGMETQYF.

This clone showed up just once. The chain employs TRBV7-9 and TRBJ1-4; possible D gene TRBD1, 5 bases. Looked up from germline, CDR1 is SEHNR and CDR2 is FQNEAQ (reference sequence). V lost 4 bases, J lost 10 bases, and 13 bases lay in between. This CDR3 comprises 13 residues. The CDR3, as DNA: TGTGCCAGCAGCTCGGGGGTTTCGAGAAAACTGTTTTTT. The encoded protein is CASSSGVSRKLFF.

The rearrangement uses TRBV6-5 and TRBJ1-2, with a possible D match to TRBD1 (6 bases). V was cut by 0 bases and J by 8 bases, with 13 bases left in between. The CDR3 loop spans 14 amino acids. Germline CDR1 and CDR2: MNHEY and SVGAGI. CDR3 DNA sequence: TGTGCCAGCAGTTACTCGAGACAGGAGGAAGGCTACACCTTC. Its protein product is CASSYSRQEEGYTF.

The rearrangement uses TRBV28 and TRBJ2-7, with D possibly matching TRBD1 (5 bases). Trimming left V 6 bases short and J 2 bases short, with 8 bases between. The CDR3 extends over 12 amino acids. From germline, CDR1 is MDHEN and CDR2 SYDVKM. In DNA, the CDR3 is TGTGCCAGCAGGCAGACAGCCTACGAGCAGTACTTC. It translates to CASRQTAYEQYF.

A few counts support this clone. The CDR3: CASSYSSAGNTGELFF. In nucleotides, the CDR3 is TGTGCCAGCAGTTACTCATCCGCAGGGAACACCGGGGAGCTGTTTTTT. The chain couples TRBV6-5 to TRBJ2-2; D not resolved. The CDR3 sequence is 16 residues long. V shed 0 bases and J shed 1 base, with 9 bases lying between them. In germline, CDR1 is MNHEY, CDR2 SVGAGI.

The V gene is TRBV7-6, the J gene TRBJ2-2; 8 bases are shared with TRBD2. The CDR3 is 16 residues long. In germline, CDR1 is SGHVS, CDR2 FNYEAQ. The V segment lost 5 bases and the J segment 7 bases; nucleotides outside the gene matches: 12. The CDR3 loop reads CASSLGASGGIGELFF. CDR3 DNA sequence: TGTGCCAGCAGCCTAGGGGCAAGCGGGGGAATCGGGGAGCTGTTTTTT. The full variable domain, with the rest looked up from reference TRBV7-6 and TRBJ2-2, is GAGVSQSPRYKVTKRGQDVALRCDPISGHVSLYWYRQALGQGPEFLTYFNYEAQQDKSGLPNDRFSAERPEGSISTLTIQRTEQRDSAMYRCASSLGASGGIGELFFGEGSRLTVL.

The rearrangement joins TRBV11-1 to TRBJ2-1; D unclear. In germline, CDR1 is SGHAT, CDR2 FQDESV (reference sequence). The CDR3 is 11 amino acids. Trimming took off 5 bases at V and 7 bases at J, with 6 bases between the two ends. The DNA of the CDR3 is TGTGCCAGCAGCAGACGGAATGAGCAGTTCTTC. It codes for CASSRRNEQFF.

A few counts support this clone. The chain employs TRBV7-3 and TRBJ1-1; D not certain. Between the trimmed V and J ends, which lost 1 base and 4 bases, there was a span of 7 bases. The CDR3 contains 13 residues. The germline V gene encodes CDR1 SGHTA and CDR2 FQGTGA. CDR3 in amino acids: CASSLSQSTEAFF. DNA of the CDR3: TGTGCCAGCAGCTTAAGTCAGAGCACTGAAGCTTTCTTT.

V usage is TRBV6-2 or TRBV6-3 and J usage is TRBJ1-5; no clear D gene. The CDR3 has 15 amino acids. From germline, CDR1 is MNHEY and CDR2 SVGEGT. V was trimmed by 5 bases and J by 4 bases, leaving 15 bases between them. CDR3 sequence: CASSKPRTENQPQHF. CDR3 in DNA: TGTGCCAGCAGTAAACCGAGGACGGAAAATCAGCCCCAGCATTTT.